This TCR beta chain is from a study of blood T cells in healthy people across ages. The second PCR ran about 6 to 12 cycles with a sample-barcoded 5' primer and J-beta primers. One entry per CDR3 protein, called by TCRdb with MiXCR from the 5' RACE reads. Among some 780,000 distinct CDR3 sequences listed, around 50% were seen once. This clonotype showed up just a few times. The target antigen is unknown. Extraction of total RNA produced a minimum of 5.5 micrograms from each sample. Trimming removed 2 bases from V and 3 bases from J; junction bases left unmatched: 26. The germline V gene has CDR1 MNHEY and CDR2 SVGAGI. CDR3 length equals 22 residues. Points from the study as a whole: There were more naive CD4+ cells and higher diversity in long-lived donors than in aged donors. Considered underestimates were the diversity estimates obtained from one million T cells. Older age went with lower TCR beta diversity per million T cells, in a roughly linear way.

V and J are TRBV6-5 and TRBJ2-7; 9 nucleotides agree with TRBD2. Specimen: blood. The TCR sequence derives from a man in his forties or fifties in good health. Written as DNA, the CDR3 is TGTGCCAGCAGTTACAGAGAGGGGACGGGGGGTCGATCTAGCGGGACGATCTACGAGCAGTACTTC. As protein: CASSYREGTGGRSSGTIYEQYF.